Below are 5 T cell receptor beta chains sequenced from a single sample in a study of blood T cell repertoires in COVID-19. Method: immunoSEQ multiplex PCR; TCRdb's copy keeps in-frame clones and lacks some. The sample has about 300,000 clones, around 85% seen once. The sample consisted of peripheral blood. These receptors originate from a human donor with COVID-19, enrolled during active disease. The donor label of this sample is uncertain.

This chain connects TRBV7-8 to TRBJ1-2; the D is unclear. This CDR3 region has 14 residues. From germline, CDR1 is SGHVS and CDR2 FQNEAQ. V was trimmed by 1 base and J by 5 bases, leaving 11 bases between them. CDR3 nucleotide sequence: TGTGCCAGCAGCTTAGAGGCAGGATATTATGGCTACACCTTC. It translates to CASSLEAGYYGYTF.

The chain employs TRBV28 and TRBJ2-1, with 7 bases lining up with TRBD2. Germline lookup yields CDR1 MDHEN and CDR2 SYDVKM. Trimming removed 6 bases from V and 7 bases from J; junction bases left unmatched: 15. The CDR3 runs to 16 residues. In nucleotides, the CDR3 is TGTGCCAGCAGGCCAATACTAGCGAGAGGGCCAAATGAGCAGTTCTTC. Its protein is CASRPILARGPNEQFF.

The rearrangement joins TRBV3-1 (or the pseudogene TRBV3-2) to TRBJ2-1, with 12 bases identical to TRBD2. The CDR3 length is 14 residues. Trimming cost V 5 bases and J 4 bases; bases outside gene matches: 0. Germline V lookup: CDR1 LGHDT, CDR2 YNNKEL (reference sequence). Here the CDR3 reads CASSGTSGYNEQFF. The CDR3 DNA sequence: TGTGCCAGCAGCGGGACTAGCGGGTACAATGAGCAGTTCTTC.

The V and J genes are TRBV28 and TRBJ2-1; 12 bases line up with TRBD2. V lost 5 bases, J lost 9 bases, and 11 bases stayed unmatched. Germline V gene sequence: CDR1 MDHEN, CDR2 SYDVKM. This CDR3 spans 16 amino acids. The CDR3 DNA is TGTGCCAGCAGTAACCTTGCTAGCGGGAGGGCCCGTGAGCAGTTCTTC. Its protein is CASSNLASGRAREQFF.

The chain couples TRBV7-9 to TRBJ1-2; D is perhaps TRBD1 (5 bases). Germline CDR1 SEHNR, CDR2 FQNEAQ (reference sequence). There are 16 residues in the CDR3. V lost 3 bases and J 1 base, leaving 15 bases between the germline ends. The CDR3 region has the DNA TGTGCCAGCAGCTTTCCCGCCGGGGGGGATAACTATGGCTACACCTTC. Amino acids: CASSFPAGGDNYGYTF. Full variable domain (missing parts from reference TRBV7-9 and TRBJ1-2): DTGVSQNPRHKITKRGQNVTFRCDPISEHNRLYWYRQTLGQGPEFLTYFQNEAQLEKSRLLSDRFSAERPKGSFSTLEIQRTEQGDSAMYLCASSFPAGGDNYGYTFGSGTRLTVV.